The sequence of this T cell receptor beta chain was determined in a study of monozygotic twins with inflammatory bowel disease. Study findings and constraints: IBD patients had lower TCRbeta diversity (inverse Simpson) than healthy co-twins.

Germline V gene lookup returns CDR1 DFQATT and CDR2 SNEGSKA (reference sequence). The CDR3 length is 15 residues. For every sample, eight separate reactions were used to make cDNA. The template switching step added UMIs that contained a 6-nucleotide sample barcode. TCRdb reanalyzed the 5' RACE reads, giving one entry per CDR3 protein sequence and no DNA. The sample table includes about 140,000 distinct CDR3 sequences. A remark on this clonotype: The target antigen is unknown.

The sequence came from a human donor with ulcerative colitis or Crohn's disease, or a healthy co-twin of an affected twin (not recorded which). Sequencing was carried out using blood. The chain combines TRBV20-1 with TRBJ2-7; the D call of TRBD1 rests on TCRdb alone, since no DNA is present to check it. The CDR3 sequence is CSARATAGGRYEQYF.